The rows below give T cell receptor beta chains drawn from one sample of a study of T-cell memory formation after mild COVID-19. TCRdb reanalysed the 5' RACE reads using MiXCR and keeps one entry per CDR3 protein. The table lists roughly 190,000 distinct CDR3 sequences, approximately 30% of them singletons, with about an eighth in the top ten. The sample comprised PBMCs or a T cell subset sorted from them (not recorded which). These receptors all come from an adult woman who had mild COVID-19 (a few samples of this study predate the infection). Cell type and time point are not known. Both conserved end residues are part of each CDR3. A D gene is named only where the DNA matches it firmly. Expanded clones are given a class, and other clones once, few, many or no size at all.

-,TRBJ1-5,TRBV20-1,13,-,CSAVPWSNQPQHF,TGCAGTGCGGTCCCTTGGAGCAATCAGCCCCAGCATTTT
-,TRBJ2-3,TRBV29-1,15,TRBD1,CSVATGTGNTDTQYF,TGCAGCGTCGCTACCGGGACAGGCAACACAGATACGCAGTATTTT
-,TRBJ2-1,TRBV23-1,11,TRBD1,CASSQRDRVFF,TGCGCCAGCAGTCAAAGGGACAGGGTGTTCTTC
few,TRBJ2-5,TRBV12-3/TRBV12-4,15,-,CASSFTDSGSETQYF,TGTGCCAGCAGTTTCACTGACTCCGGCTCAGAGACCCAGTACTTC
few,TRBJ2-1,TRBV24-1,16,TRBD2,CATSETSGRDGNEQFF,TGTGCCACCAGTGAAACTAGCGGGAGGGACGGCAATGAGCAGTTCTTC
-,TRBJ2-5,TRBV6-2/TRBV6-3,16,-,CASSYSAWTAKETQYF,TGTGCCAGCAGTTACTCCGCCTGGACAGCCAAAGAGACCCAGTACTTC
few,TRBJ1-1,TRBV5-1,13,-,CASSEQGNTEAFF,TGCGCCAGCAGCGAACAGGGGAACACTGAAGCTTTCTTT
-,TRBJ1-5,TRBV6-4,21,TRBD1,CASKKNSSQGFDRVTNQPQHF,TGTGCCAGCAAGAAAAACTCTTCCCAAGGATTTGACAGGGTGACCAATCAGCCCCAGCATTTT
few,TRBJ2-7,TRBV7-2,12,-,CASSSAGARKYF,TGTGCCAGCAGCTCTGCCGGGGCAAGAAAGTACTTC
-,TRBJ2-1,TRBV6-2/TRBV6-3,12,-,CASTGAYNEQFF,TGTGCCAGCACAGGCGCCTACAATGAGCAGTTCTTC
-,TRBJ2-2,TRBV7-6,15,TRBD2,CASSLRTSGDAELFF,TGTGCCAGCAGCTTAAGGACTAGCGGGGATGCGGAGCTGTTTTTT
-,TRBJ2-3,TRBV6-6,14,TRBD2,CASLAGPSTDTQYF,TGTGCCAGTTTAGCGGGCCCTAGCACAGATACGCAGTATTTT
few,TRBJ2-1,TRBV6-1,12,-,CASSDRGNEQFF,TGTGCCAGCAGCGACCGGGGGAATGAGCAGTTCTTC
many,TRBJ1-1,TRBV5-1,13,-,CASSKQGNTEAFF,TGCGCCAGCAGCAAACAGGGTAACACTGAAGCTTTCTTT
few,TRBJ2-7,TRBV29-1,15,-,CSVEAGRGPSYEQYF,TGCAGCGTTGAAGCGGGGAGGGGGCCCTCCTACGAGCAGTACTTC
few,TRBJ2-1,TRBV12-3/TRBV12-4,16,TRBD2,CASRPPADGSGGEQFF,TGTGCCAGCAGGCCCCCCGCGGATGGGTCGGGAGGAGAGCAGTTCTTC
-,TRBJ2-5,TRBV3-1,11,-,CASSQEYTQYF,TGTGCCAGCAGCCAAGAATATACCCAGTACTTC
-,TRBJ1-5,TRBV5-5,15,-,CASSFRVGADQPQHF,TGTGCCAGCAGCTTCAGGGTAGGGGCTGATCAGCCCCAGCATTTT
-,TRBJ1-6,TRBV3-1,14,TRBD1,CASSQQQGNSPLHF,TGTGCCAGCAGCCAACAACAGGGGAATTCACCCCTCCACTTT
few,TRBJ1-4,TRBV5-5,16,TRBD1,CASSLGRGPLHEGLFF,TGTGCCAGCAGCTTGGGGAGGGGGCCTCTCCATGAAGGACTGTTTTTT
-,TRBJ2-5,TRBV27,13,-,CASRLAPPFPQYF,TGTGCCAGCCGGCTAGCCCCACCCTTCCCCCAGTACTTC
few,TRBJ2-2,TRBV2,15,TRBD2,CASSADSGTTGELFF,TGTGCCAGCAGTGCGGATAGCGGGACCACCGGGGAGCTGTTTTTT
-,TRBJ2-1,TRBV29-1,15,-,CSVEDGAGSVNEQFF,TGCAGCGTTGAAGACGGGGCGGGTAGCGTCAATGAGCAGTTCTTC
-,TRBJ2-3,TRBV18,17,TRBD1,CASSPPALRGRTDTQYF,TGTGCCAGCTCACCACCGGCGCTCAGGGGGCGAACAGATACGCAGTATTTT
-,TRBJ2-7,TRBV6-2/TRBV6-3,17,TRBD2,CASSYPPSSGGTYEQYF,TGTGCCAGCAGTTACCCCCCAAGTAGCGGGGGTACCTACGAGCAGTACTTC
-,TRBJ2-3,TRBV20-1,13,TRBD2,CSVAGGVTDTQYF,TGCAGTGTGGCGGGAGGTGTCACAGATACGCAGTATTTT
-,TRBJ2-1,TRBV12-3/TRBV12-4,14,TRBD1,CASRIGTEYNEQFF,TGTGCCAGCAGAATCGGGACAGAGTACAATGAGCAGTTCTTC
few,TRBJ1-3,TRBV7-2,12,-,CGSRGAGNTIYF,TGTGGAAGTCGAGGGGCTGGAAACACCATATATTTT
few,TRBJ1-1,TRBV6-6,11,-,CASSYDREAFF,TGTGCCAGCAGTTACGACAGGGAAGCTTTCTTT
-,TRBJ2-1,TRBV7-3,15,TRBD1,CASSPPGQGSNEQFF,TGTGCCAGCAGCCCTCCGGGACAGGGTAGCAATGAGCAGTTCTTC
-,TRBJ2-1,TRBV11-2,17,TRBD2,CASSSLGTSGRANEQFF,TGTGCCAGCAGCTCGTTGGGGACTAGCGGGAGGGCCAATGAGCAGTTCTTC
-,TRBJ1-5,TRBV12-2,19,-,CASLPGRDRGMESNQPQHF,TGTGCAAGTCTCCCAGGGCGGGACAGGGGTATGGAGAGCAATCAGCCCCAGCATTTT
few,TRBJ1-1,TRBV6-5,14,-,CASRVGAMNTEAFF,TGTGCCAGCAGGGTTGGGGCTATGAACACTGAAGCTTTCTTT
many,TRBJ2-3,TRBV4-3,17,TRBD2,CASSPSGKRGTTDTQYF,TGCGCCAGCAGCCCGTCGGGAAAGCGGGGAACCACAGATACGCAGTATTTT
few,TRBJ2-1,TRBV15,14,TRBD2,CATAGGPGYNEQFF,TGTGCCACCGCGGGGGGGCCCGGATACAATGAGCAGTTCTTC
-,TRBJ2-7,TRBV11-2,14,TRBD1,CASSFQGALDEQYF,TGTGCCAGCAGCTTTCAGGGGGCGCTCGACGAGCAGTACTTC
few,TRBJ2-3,TRBV18,13,-,CASSKTVTDTQYF,TGTGCCAGCTCGAAGACAGTCACAGATACGCAGTATTTT
-,TRBJ2-7,TRBV7-8,15,-,CASSPRTVGSYEQYF,TGTGCCAGCAGCCCCCGGACAGTGGGGTCCTACGAGCAGTACTTC
-,TRBJ2-5,TRBV14,17,TRBD2,CASSQGLLAGPQETQYF,TGTGCCAGCAGCCAAGGTTTGCTAGCGGGCCCACAAGAGACCCAGTACTTC
-,TRBJ2-5,TRBV20-1,13,-,CSARGSRGETQYF,TGCAGTGCTAGAGGTTCACGGGGGGAGACCCAGTACTTC
-,TRBJ2-4,TRBV7-9,14,-,CASSLEVRGGPQYF,TGTGCCAGCAGCTTAGAAGTTAGGGGGGGCCCTCAGTACTTC